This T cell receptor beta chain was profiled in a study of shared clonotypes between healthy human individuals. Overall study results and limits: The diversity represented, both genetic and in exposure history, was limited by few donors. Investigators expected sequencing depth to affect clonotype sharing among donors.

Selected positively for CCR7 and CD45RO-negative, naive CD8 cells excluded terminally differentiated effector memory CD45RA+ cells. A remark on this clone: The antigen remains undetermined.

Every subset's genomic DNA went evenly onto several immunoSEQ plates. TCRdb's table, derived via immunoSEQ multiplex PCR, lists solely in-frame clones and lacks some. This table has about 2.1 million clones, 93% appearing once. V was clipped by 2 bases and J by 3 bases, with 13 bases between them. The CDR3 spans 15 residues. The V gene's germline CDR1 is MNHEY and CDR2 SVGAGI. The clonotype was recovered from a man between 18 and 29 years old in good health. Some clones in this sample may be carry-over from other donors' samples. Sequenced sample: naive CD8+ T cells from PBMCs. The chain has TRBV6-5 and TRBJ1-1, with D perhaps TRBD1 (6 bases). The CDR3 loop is CASSYATPGDTEAFF. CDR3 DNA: TGTGCCAGCAGTTACGCCACACCAGGGGACACTGAAGCTTTCTTT.